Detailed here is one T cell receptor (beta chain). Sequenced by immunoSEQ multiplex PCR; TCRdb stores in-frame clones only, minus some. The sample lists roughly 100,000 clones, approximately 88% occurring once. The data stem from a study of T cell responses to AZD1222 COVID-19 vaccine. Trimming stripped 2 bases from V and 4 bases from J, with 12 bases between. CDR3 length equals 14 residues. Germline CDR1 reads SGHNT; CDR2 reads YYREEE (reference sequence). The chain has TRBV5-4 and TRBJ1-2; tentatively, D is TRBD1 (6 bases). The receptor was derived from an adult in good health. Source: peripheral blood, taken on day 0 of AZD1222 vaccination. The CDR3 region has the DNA TGTGCCAGCAGCTTCATGGGGGCGGGCTATGGCTACACCTTC. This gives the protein CASSFMGAGYGYTF.